A single sample is the source of the 18 T cell receptor beta chains below, sequenced in a study of T cell responses to AZD1222 COVID-19 vaccine. Using immunoSEQ multiplex PCR, the repertoire was profiled, and TCRdb retains in-frame clones only, with some absent. The data show more than 95,000 clones, with around 83% seen just once and about 26% held by the top ten. The source material was peripheral blood, sampled 28 days after the second AZD1222 dose. The receptors come from an adult who received the AZD1222 COVID-19 vaccine.

The chain carries TRBV7-9 and TRBJ1-2; D may be TRBD1 (5 bases). This CDR3 contains 15 residues. Germline V CDR1 and CDR2: SEHNR, FQNEAQ (reference sequence). V gave up 1 base and J gave up 3 bases, with 12 bases separating them. In DNA form, the CDR3 reads TGTGCCAGCAGCTTAGGGCAGGGTCTCCACTATGGCTACACCTTC. This sequence encodes CASSLGQGLHYGYTF.

The V gene is TRBV6-6, the J gene TRBJ2-3, with 7 bases identical to TRBD2. The CDR3 length is 17 residues. V was clipped by 5 bases and J by 0 bases; unmatched bases: 11. Germline V gene sequence: CDR1 MNHNY, CDR2 SVGAGI (reference sequence). Here the CDR3 DNA reads TGTGCCAGCAGTCAACTAGGCGGGGGACCTAGCACAGATACGCAGTATTTT. This sequence encodes CASSQLGGGPSTDTQYF.

This chain uses TRBV7-2 with TRBJ1-1, with TRBD1 as a possible D gene (5 bases). Between the trimmed V and J ends, which lost 3 bases and 4 bases, there was a span of 18 bases. There are 16 residues in the CDR3. Germline V gene sequence: CDR1 SGHTA, CDR2 FQGNSA. The chain's CDR3 is CASSFPGMGGFTEAFF. The CDR3 nucleotides read TGTGCCAGCAGCTTCCCAGGGATGGGGGGGTTCACTGAAGCTTTCTTT.

The chain joins TRBV19 to TRBJ1-2; TRBD1 might be the D (5 bases). Germline V gene sequence: CDR1 LNHDA, CDR2 SQIVND (reference sequence). V lost 5 bases and J 7 bases, leaving 17 bases between the germline ends. This CDR3 contains 14 residues. The CDR3 loop is CASSHRDLRGGYTF. The CDR3, as DNA: TGTGCCAGTAGTCACCGGGACTTAAGGGGTGGCTACACCTTC.

This clone was seen a single time. V is TRBV7-9 and J is TRBJ2-5, with D possibly TRBD1 on 5 matching bases. The CDR3 is made up of 13 amino acids. Germline assignment: CDR1 SEHNR and CDR2 FQNEAQ (reference sequence). V gave up 5 bases and J gave up 3 bases, with 10 bases separating them. The CDR3 region is CASSRRGKETQYF. The CDR3, as DNA: TGTGCCAGCAGCAGAAGGGGCAAAGAGACCCAGTACTTC.

The genes are TRBV5-5 and TRBJ2-2; a possible D gene is TRBD2 (7 bases). This CDR3 has 16 residues. From germline, CDR1 is SGHKS and CDR2 YYEKEE (reference sequence). Trimming stripped 4 bases from V and 2 bases from J, with 15 bases between. In DNA, the CDR3 is TGTGCCAGCAGCCCGGCGGGGGCGCTTAACACCGGGGAGCTGTTTTTT. Its protein is CASSPAGALNTGELFF.

This sequence joins TRBV19 and TRBJ1-5, with D unclear. The CDR3 is made up of 16 amino acids. The V gene lost 3 bases and the J gene lost 2 bases, with 14 bases spanning the gap. Germline assignment: CDR1 LNHDA and CDR2 SQIVND (reference sequence). DNA for the CDR3: TGTGCCAGTAGTATGATCGACCCCGGGGGCAATCAGCCCCAGCATTTT. It codes for CASSMIDPGGNQPQHF.

J is TRBJ1-4 and V is TRBV7-9; tentatively, D is TRBD1 (6 bases). V shed 5 bases and J shed 1 base, with 11 bases lying between them. The CDR3 totals 15 residues. Germline lookup yields CDR1 SEHNR and CDR2 FQNEAQ (reference sequence). The CDR3 spells CASSLSTGTNEKLFF. The CDR3 DNA follows: TGTGCCAGCAGCCTGTCGACAGGAACTAATGAAAAACTGTTTTTT. Using reference TRBV7-9 and TRBJ1-4 for the parts outside the CDR3, the full variable domain is DTGVSQNPRHKITKRGQNVTFRCDPISEHNRLYWYRQTLGQGPEFLTYFQNEAQLEKSRLLSDRFSAERPKGSFSTLEIQRTEQGDSAMYLCASSLSTGTNEKLFFGSGTQLSVL.

The V gene is TRBV6-5, the J gene TRBJ1-5; D might be TRBD1 (6 bases). CDR1 is MNHEY, CDR2 SVGAGI, per germline. The CDR3 sequence is 15 residues long. Between the trimmed V and J ends, which lost 9 bases and 5 bases, there was a span of 20 bases. The CDR3 DNA reads TGTGCCAGTCACTACAGGGAGGGTTGGGATCAGCCCCAGCATTTT. Protein sequence: CASHYREGWDQPQHF.

This rearrangement joins TRBV2 to TRBJ1-5; 8 nucleotides line up with TRBD1. There are 14 residues in the CDR3. In germline, CDR1 is SNHLY, CDR2 FYNNEI. V was pared by 6 bases and J by 4 bases, with 5 bases of the junction left unmatched. The CDR3 nucleotides are TGTGCCAGCAGGAGGGACAGGCTTAATCAGCCCCAGCATTTT. It is translated as CASRRDRLNQPQHF.

This chain joins TRBV9 and TRBJ1-2; 11 bases map to TRBD1. This CDR3 spans 15 amino acids. J gave up 8 bases and V 0 bases, and 6 bases lay outside the gene matches. Germline lookup yields CDR1 SGDLS and CDR2 YYNGEE. The CDR3 protein is CASSVAGTGGLGYTF. The CDR3 DNA reads as TGTGCCAGCAGCGTAGCTGGGACAGGGGGATTAGGCTACACCTTC.

This chain links TRBV5-8 with TRBJ1-5, with 9 positions matching TRBD1. CDR3 length: 16 residues. Germline V gene sequence: CDR1 SGHTS, CDR2 YDEGEE. J gave up 0 bases and V 4 bases, and 5 bases lay outside the gene matches. Here the CDR3 reads CASSRTGATSNQPQHF. The CDR3, as DNA: TGTGCCAGCAGCAGGACAGGGGCTACTAGCAATCAGCCCCAGCATTTT.

The chain combines TRBV5-5 with TRBJ1-1, with TRBD1 matching over 8 bases. V lost 0 bases to trimming and J lost 5 bases; unmatched junction nucleotides: 12. Germline V lookup: CDR1 SGHKS, CDR2 YYEKEE (reference sequence). The CDR3 loop spans 17 amino acids. DNA of the CDR3: TGTGCCAGCAGCTTGGAGGACAGGGCAGGAGGGCGGACTGAAGCTTTCTTT. Protein product: CASSLEDRAGGRTEAFF.

This sequence joins TRBV5-1 and TRBJ2-2; D uncertain. The CDR3 runs 16 residues. Germline CDR1 is SGHRS and CDR2 is YFSETQ. Between the trimmed V and J ends, which lost 0 bases and 1 base, there was a span of 10 bases. DNA for the CDR3: TGCGCCAGCAGCTTGGACCGGGCCCAGAACACCGGGGAGCTGTTTTTT. It codes for CASSLDRAQNTGELFF.

This chain connects TRBV28 to TRBJ2-7; 8 bases map to TRBD2. CDR3 length: 13 amino acids. Looked up from germline, CDR1 is MDHEN and CDR2 is SYDVKM. The V segment lost 8 bases and the J segment 3 bases; nucleotides outside the gene matches: 6. CDR3 in amino acids: CASRSGGGYEQYF. DNA of the CDR3: TGTGCCAGCCGAAGCGGGGGAGGCTACGAGCAGTACTTC.

The chain recombines TRBV10-1 with TRBJ2-2; no definite D call. The CDR3 length is 11 residues. The germline CDR1 and CDR2 sequences are WNHNN and SYGVQD (reference sequence). Trimming left V 10 bases short and J 6 bases short, with 9 bases between. The CDR3 region is CATNPSGELFF. As DNA, the CDR3 is TGCGCCACCAACCCCTCCGGGGAGCTGTTTTTT.

The chain couples TRBV6-1 to TRBJ2-7, with D unresolved. V lost 2 bases to trimming and J lost 4 bases, with 9 bases between them. There are 13 residues in the CDR3. Germline V lookup: CDR1 MNHNS, CDR2 SASEGT. As DNA, the CDR3 is TGTGCCAGCAGTGAAATTGGGAAATACGAGCAGTACTTC. It is translated as CASSEIGKYEQYF.

The rearrangement links TRBV12-3 or TRBV12-4 to TRBJ1-2; D uncertain. V gave up 2 bases and J gave up 8 bases, with 6 bases separating them. The CDR3 runs 11 residues. The CDR3 here is CASSLSGGYTF. CDR3 DNA: TGTGCCAGCAGTTTATCCGGAGGCTACACCTTC.